This TCR beta chain was documented in a study of PD-1 blockade in classical Hodgkin lymphoma. The germline CDR1 and CDR2 sequences are SEHNR and FQNEAQ (reference sequence). Losses at the gene ends were 0 bases for V and 2 bases for J; bases not matched to a gene: 2. The CDR3 is 15 residues long. Measured with immunoSEQ multiplex PCR; TCRdb has only the in-frame clones, and not every one. The sample yields roughly 23,000 clones, nearly 90% seen once. Specified time point: newly diagnosed, previously untreated cHL patient sample. With magnetic negative selection, CD4+ T cells were purified from PBMCs that had been thawed. Acting as the comparison were PBMCs from newly diagnosed, untreated classical Hodgkin lymphoma. To note about this clone: What it recognizes is unknown.

Broader study findings: Repertoire differences lack defined causes, possibly disease activity or prior therapy. Newly diagnosed patients were reported to exhibit reduced baseline TCR diversity relative to healthy donors.

This receptor was taken from a human donor with classical Hodgkin lymphoma. The sequenced sample was CD4+ T cells from blood. V gene TRBV7-9 combines with J gene TRBJ2-3; TRBD1 matches at 7 bases. The CDR3 coding sequence is TGTGCCAGCAGCTTAGCCGGGACAGTCACAGATACGCAGTATTTT. It is translated as CASSLAGTVTDTQYF.